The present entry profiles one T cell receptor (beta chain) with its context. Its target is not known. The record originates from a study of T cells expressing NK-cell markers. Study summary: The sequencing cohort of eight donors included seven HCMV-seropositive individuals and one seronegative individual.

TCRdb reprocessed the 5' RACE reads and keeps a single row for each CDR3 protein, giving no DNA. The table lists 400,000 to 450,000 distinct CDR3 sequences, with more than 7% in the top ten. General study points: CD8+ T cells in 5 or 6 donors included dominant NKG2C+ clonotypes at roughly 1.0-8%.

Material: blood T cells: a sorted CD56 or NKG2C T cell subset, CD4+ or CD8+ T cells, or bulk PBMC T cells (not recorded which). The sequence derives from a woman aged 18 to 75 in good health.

The CDR3 reads CASSSTGGNEQFF. The rearrangement uses TRBV3-1 and TRBJ2-1; the TRBD1 assignment by TCRdb is unverifiable without DNA. The germline V gene encodes CDR1 LGHDT and CDR2 YNNKEL (reference sequence). The CDR3 is made up of 13 amino acids.